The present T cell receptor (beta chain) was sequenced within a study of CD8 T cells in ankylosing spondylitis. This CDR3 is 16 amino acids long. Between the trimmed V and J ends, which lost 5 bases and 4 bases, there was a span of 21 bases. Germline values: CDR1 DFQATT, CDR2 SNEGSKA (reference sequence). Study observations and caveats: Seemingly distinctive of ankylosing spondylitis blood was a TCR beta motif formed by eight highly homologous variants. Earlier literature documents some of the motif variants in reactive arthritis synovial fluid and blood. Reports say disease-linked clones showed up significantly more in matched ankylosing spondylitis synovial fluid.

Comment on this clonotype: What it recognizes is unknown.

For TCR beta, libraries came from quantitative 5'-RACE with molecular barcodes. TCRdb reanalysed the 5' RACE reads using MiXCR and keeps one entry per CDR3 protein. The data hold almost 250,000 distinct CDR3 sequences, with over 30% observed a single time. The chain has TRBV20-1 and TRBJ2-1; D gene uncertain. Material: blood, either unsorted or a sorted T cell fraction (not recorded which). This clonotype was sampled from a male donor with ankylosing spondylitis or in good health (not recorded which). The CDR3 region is CSAAPHPESPYNEQFF. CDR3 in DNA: TGCAGTGCTGCCCCGCACCCGGAGAGCCCATACAATGAGCAGTTCTTC.